This entry features one T cell receptor beta chain sequence. What it binds is not known. Prior autoimmune disease or systemic immunosuppression barred patients. The data are from a study of OX40 agonist ivuxolimab in advanced cancers. Study details: Ivuxolimab was administered intravenously to patients at 0.01 to 10 mg/kg every 2 weeks. Patients with prior anti-PD-1, anti-PD-L1 or anti-CTLA-4 therapy were eligible; 40% had some. General study results and limits: There were, on average, more expanded clones in CD8+ T cells than in CD4+.

Only in-frame clones appear in the TCRdb table, and some are missing; sequencing was by immunoSEQ multiplex PCR. The table has around 71,000 clones, 85% to 90% seen once. Trimming cost V 4 bases and J 7 bases; bases outside gene matches: 5. Germline values: CDR1 SNHLY, CDR2 FYNNEI. This CDR3 spans 15 amino acids. The rearrangement links TRBV2 to TRBJ2-1; 12 bases map to TRBD2. The sequence was obtained from an adult with an advanced solid tumor such as melanoma, head and neck, liver or kidney cancer. Sequences were derived from CD4+ or CD8+ T cells sorted from blood, sampled in a trial of the OX40 agonist ivuxolimab. Here the CDR3 reads CASSGLAGARNEQFF. The DNA of the CDR3 is TGTGCCAGCAGTGGACTAGCGGGAGCCAGGAATGAGCAGTTCTTC.